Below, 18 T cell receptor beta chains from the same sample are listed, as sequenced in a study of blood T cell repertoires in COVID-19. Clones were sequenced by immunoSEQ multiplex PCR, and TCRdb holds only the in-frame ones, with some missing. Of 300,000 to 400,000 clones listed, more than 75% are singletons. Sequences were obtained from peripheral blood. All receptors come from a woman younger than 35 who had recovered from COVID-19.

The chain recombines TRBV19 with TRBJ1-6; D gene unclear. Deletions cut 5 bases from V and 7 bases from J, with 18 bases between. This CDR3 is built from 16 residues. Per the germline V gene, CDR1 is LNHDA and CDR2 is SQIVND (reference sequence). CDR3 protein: CASSARSKPGNSPLHF. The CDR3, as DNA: TGTGCCAGTAGTGCTCGAAGTAAACCGGGGAATTCACCCCTCCACTTT.

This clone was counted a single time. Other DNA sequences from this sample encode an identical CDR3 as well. CDR3 in DNA: TGTGCCAGTAGTATACCGGGACAGGGGGCGGGCTACACCTTC. Encoded protein: CASSIPGQGAGYTF. V and J are TRBV19 and TRBJ1-2, with 12 nucleotides matching TRBD1. V dropped 2 bases and J dropped 8; count of bases not matched to a gene: 3. Germline lookup yields CDR1 LNHDA and CDR2 SQIVND (reference sequence). The CDR3 runs 14 residues. Looking up the rest from reference TRBV19 and TRBJ1-2 gives the full variable domain: DGGITQSPKYLFRKEGQNVTLSCEQNLNHDAMYWYRQDPGQGLRLIYYSQIVNDFQKGDIAEGYSVSREKKESFPLTVTSAQKNPTAFYLCASSIPGQGAGYTFGSGTRLTVV.

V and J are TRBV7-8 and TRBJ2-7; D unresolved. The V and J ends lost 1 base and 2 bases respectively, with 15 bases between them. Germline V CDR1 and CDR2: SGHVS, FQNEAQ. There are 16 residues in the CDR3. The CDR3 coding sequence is TGTGCCAGCAGCTTAGGTTCCGGCTCCCGGGCCTACGAGCAGTACGTC. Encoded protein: CASSLGSGSRAYEQYV.

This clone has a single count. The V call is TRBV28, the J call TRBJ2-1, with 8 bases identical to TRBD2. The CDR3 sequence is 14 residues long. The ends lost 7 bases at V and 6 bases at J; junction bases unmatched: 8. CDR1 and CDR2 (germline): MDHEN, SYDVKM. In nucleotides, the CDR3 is TGTGCCAGCACCATCCGGCGGGAGGCCAATGAGCAGTTCTTC. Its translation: CASTIRREANEQFF.

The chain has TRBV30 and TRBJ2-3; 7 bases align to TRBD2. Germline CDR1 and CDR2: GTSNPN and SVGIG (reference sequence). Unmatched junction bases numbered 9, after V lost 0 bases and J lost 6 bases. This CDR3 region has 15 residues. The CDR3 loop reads CAWSVPGGSYDTQYF. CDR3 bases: TGTGCCTGGAGTGTACCGGGAGGATCATACGATACGCAGTATTTT.

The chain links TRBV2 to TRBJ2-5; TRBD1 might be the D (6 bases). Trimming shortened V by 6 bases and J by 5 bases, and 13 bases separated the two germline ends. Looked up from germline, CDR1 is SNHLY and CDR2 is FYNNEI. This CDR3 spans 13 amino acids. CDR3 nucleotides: TGTGCCAGCAGAAGACAGGTTTCGGAGACCCAGTACTTC. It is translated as CASRRQVSETQYF.

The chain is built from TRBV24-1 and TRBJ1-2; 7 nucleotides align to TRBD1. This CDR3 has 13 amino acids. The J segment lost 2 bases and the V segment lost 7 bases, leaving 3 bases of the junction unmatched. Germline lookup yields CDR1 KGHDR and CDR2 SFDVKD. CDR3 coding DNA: TGTGCCACCAGGGGGACAGAAAACTATGGCTACACCTTC. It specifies CATRGTENYGYTF.

The CDR3 protein is CASRYTGGNLDTQYF. DNA of the CDR3: TGTGCCAGCAGGTATACGGGAGGGAACCTGGATACGCAGTATTTT. This sequence joins TRBV11-3 and TRBJ2-3; 8 positions agree with TRBD2. CDR1 and CDR2 (germline): SGHNT, YENEEA. CDR3 size: 15 residues. The trim removed 6 bases at V and 6 bases at J, leaving 11 bases unmatched.

As DNA, the CDR3 is TGTGCCAGCAGCTTAGAAGGGGGCGGCACTGAAGCTTTCTTT. It specifies CASSLEGGGTEAFF. The chain recombines TRBV7-2 with TRBJ1-1, with TRBD1 matching over 7 bases. This CDR3 contains 14 residues. V lost 1 base, J lost 4 bases, and 3 bases stayed unmatched. Germline assignment: CDR1 SGHTA and CDR2 FQGNSA.

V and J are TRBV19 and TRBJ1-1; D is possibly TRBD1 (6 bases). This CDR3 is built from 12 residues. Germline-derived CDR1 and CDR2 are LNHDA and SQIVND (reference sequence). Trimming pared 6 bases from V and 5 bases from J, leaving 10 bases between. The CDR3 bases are TGTGCCAGTAGACAGGGAGGGACTGAAGCTTTCTTT. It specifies CASRQGGTEAFF.

CDR3 DNA sequence: TGTGCCAGCAGCGACAAGGACAGATATCAGCCCCAGCATTTT. Residues: CASSDKDRYQPQHF. V usage is TRBV9 and J usage is TRBJ1-5; TRBD1 is a possible D gene (6 bases). V was clipped by 3 bases and J by 5 bases, with 12 bases between them. The CDR3 covers 14 residues. Germline V gene lookup returns CDR1 SGDLS and CDR2 YYNGEE.

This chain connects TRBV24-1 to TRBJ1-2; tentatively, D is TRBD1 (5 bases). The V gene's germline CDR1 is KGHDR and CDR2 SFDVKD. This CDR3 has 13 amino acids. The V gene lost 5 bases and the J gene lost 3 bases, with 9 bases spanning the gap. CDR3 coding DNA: TGTGCCACCAGTGTTTCCAGGGACTATGGCTACACCTTC. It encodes CATSVSRDYGYTF.

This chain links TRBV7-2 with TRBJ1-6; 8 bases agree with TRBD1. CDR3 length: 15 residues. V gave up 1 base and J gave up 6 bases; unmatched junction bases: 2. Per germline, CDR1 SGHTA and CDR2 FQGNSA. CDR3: CASSLGTGPNSPLHF. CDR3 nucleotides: TGTGCCAGCAGCTTAGGGACAGGGCCTAATTCACCCCTCCACTTT.

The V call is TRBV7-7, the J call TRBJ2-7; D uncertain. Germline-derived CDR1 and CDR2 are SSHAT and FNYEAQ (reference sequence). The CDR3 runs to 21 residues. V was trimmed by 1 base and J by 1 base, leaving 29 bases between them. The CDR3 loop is CASSLVPWSSSMAPKSYEQYV. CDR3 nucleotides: TGTGCCAGCAGCTTAGTCCCGTGGTCTAGTTCGATGGCCCCAAAGTCCTACGAGCAGTACGTC.

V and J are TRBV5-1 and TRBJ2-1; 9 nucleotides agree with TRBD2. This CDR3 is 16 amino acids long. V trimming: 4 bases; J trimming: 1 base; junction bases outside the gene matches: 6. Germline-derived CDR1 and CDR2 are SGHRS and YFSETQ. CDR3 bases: TGCGCCAGCAGCAGAGATCTAGCGGGGTCCTACAATGAGCAGTTCTTC. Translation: CASSRDLAGSYNEQFF. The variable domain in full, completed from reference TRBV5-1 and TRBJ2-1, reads KAGVTQTPRYLIKTRGQQVTLSCSPISGHRSVSWYQQTPGQGLQFLFEYFSETQRNKGNFPGRFSGRQFSNSRSEMNVSTLELGDSALYLCASSRDLAGSYNEQFFGPGTRLTVL.

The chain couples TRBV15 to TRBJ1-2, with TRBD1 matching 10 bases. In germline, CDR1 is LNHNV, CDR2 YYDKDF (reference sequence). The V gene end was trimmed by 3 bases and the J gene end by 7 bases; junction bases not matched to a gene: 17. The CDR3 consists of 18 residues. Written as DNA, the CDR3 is TGTGCCACCAGCAGGGGCCTTGGGACAGGGGCCATTGGAGGTGGCTACACCTTC. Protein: CATSRGLGTGAIGGGYTF.

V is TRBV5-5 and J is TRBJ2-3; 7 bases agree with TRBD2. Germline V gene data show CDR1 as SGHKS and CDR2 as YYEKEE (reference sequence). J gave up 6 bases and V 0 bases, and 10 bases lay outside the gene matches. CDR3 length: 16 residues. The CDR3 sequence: CASSLAASGYMDTQYF. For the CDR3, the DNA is TGTGCCAGCAGCTTGGCGGCTAGCGGATATATGGATACGCAGTATTTT.

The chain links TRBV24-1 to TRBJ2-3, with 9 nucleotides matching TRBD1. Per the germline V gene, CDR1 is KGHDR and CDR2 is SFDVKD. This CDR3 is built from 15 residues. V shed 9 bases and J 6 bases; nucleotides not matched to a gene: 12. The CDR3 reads CATSGGQGFSDTQYF. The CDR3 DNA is TGTGCCACCTCCGGGGGACAGGGATTTTCGGATACGCAGTATTTT.